Sequencing of this T cell receptor (beta chain) was carried out in a study of CD8+ T cells in alopecia areata. General study points: Researchers say the link of baseline CD8+ expansion to response remains uncertain, with one nonresponder.

Treatment described: oral pan-JAK inhibitor, 5-10 mg twice daily. As part of sample collection, lesional scalp punch biopsies and peripheral blood were taken from alopecia areata patients. The germline V gene has CDR1 SEHNR and CDR2 FQNEAQ (reference sequence). CDR3 length: 14 amino acids. The J segment lost 6 bases and the V segment lost 5 bases, leaving 8 bases of the junction unmatched. It was cDNA, reverse transcribed from extracted RNA, that served as the sequencing template. The data were produced by immunoSEQ multiplex PCR, yet TCRdb's version contains in-frame clones alone and is incomplete. The data show 95,000 to 110,000 clones, with 65% to 90% seen just once and 11% held by the top ten. The sample holds one count of this clone. The antigen is undetermined.

This sequence joins TRBV7-9 and TRBJ2-7, with 9 bases aligning to TRBD1. This sample comprised CD8+ T cells sorted from blood, obtained between weeks 30 and 35, from a patient treated with tofacitinib. This TCR was recovered from a human donor with alopecia areata. CDR3 protein: CASSPRDRVTEQYF. In DNA, the CDR3 is TGTGCCAGCAGCCCCCGGGACAGGGTGACCGAGCAGTACTTC.